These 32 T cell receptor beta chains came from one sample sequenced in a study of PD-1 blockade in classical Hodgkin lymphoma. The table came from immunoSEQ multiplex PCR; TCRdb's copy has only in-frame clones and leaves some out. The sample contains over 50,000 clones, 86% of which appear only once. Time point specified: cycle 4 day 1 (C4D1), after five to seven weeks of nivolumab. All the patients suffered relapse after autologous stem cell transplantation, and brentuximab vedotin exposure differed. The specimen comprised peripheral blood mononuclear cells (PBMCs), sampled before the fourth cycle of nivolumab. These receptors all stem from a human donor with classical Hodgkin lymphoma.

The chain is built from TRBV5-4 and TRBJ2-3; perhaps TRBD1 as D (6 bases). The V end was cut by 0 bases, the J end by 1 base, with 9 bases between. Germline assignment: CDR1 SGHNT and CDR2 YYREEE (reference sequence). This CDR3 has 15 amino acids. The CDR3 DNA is TGTGCCAGCAGCTTGGTAAGGACAGGCACAGATACGCAGTATTTT. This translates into CASSLVRTGTDTQYF.

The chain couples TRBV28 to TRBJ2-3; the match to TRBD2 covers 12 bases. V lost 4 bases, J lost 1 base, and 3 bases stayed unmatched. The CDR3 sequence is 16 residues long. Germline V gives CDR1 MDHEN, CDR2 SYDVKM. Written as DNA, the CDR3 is TGTGCCAGCAGTTCCCTAGCGGGAGGGGGCACAGATACGCAGTATTTT. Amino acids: CASSSLAGGGTDTQYF.

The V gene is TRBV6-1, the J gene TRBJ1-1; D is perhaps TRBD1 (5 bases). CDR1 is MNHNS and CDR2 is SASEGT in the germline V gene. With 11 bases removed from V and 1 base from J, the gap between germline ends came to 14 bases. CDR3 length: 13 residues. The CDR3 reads CAGGWGGNTEAFF. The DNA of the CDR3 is TGTGCCGGGGGGTGGGGCGGGAACACTGAAGCTTTCTTT.

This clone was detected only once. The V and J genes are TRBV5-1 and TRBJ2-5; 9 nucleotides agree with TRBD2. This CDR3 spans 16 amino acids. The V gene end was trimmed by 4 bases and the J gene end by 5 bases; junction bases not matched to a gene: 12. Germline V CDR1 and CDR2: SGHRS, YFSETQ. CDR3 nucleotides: TGCGCCAGCAGCCAGCAAGTAGCGGGGGAGGGGGAGACCCAGTACTTC. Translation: CASSQQVAGEGETQYF.

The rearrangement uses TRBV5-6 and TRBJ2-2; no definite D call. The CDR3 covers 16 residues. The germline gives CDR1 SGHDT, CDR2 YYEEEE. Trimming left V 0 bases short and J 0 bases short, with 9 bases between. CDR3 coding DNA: TGTGCCAGCAGCTTGGTTCCGGCCTCGAACACCGGGGAGCTGTTTTTT. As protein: CASSLVPASNTGELFF.

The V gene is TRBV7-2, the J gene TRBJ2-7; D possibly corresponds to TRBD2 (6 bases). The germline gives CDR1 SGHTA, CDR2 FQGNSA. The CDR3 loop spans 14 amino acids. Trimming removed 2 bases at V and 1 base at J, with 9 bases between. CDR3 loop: CASSLPGRSYEQYF. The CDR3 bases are TGTGCCAGCAGCTTACCCGGGAGATCCTACGAGCAGTACTTC.

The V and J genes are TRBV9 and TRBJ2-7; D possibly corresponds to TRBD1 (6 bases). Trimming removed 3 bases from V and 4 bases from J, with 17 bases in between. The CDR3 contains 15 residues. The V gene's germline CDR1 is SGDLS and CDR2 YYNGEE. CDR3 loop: CASSESGQVTYEQYF. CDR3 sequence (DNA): TGTGCCAGCAGCGAATCGGGACAAGTTACTTACGAGCAGTACTTC.

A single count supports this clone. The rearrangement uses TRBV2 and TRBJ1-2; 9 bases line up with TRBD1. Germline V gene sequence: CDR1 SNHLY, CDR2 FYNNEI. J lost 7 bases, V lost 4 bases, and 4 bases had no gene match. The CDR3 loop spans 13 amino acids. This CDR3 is CASSGTGVRGYTF. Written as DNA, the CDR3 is TGTGCCAGCAGTGGGACAGGGGTCCGTGGCTACACCTTC.

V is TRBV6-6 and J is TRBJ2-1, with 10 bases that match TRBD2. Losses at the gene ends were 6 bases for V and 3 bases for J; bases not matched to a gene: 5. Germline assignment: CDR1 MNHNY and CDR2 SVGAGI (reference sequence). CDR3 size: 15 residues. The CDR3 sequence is CASSLAGGFYNEQFF. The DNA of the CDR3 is TGTGCCAGCAGCTTAGCGGGAGGCTTCTACAATGAGCAGTTCTTC.

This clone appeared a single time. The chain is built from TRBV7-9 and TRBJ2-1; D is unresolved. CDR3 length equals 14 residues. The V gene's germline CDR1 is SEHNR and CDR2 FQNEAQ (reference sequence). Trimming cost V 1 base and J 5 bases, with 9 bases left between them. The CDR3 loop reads CASSLDGYNNEQFF. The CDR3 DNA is TGTGCCAGCAGCTTAGATGGCTACAACAATGAGCAGTTCTTC.

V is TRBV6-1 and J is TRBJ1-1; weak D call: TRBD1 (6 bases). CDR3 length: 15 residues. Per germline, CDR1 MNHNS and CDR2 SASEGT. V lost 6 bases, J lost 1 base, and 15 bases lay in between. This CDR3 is CASRAGAGKNTEAFF. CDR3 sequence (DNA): TGTGCCAGCAGGGCAGGGGCTGGAAAGAACACTGAAGCTTTCTTT.

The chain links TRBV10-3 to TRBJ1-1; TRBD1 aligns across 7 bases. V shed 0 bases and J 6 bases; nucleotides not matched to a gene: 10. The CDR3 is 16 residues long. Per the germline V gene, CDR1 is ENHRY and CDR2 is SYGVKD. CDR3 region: CAISESGRQGGAEAFF. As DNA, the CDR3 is TGTGCCATCAGTGAGTCAGGAAGGCAGGGGGGCGCTGAAGCTTTCTTT.

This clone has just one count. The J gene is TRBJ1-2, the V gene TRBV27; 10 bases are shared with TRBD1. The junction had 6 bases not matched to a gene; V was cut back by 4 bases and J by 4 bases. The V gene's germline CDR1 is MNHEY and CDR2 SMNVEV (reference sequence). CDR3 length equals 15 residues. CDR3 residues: CASSSSGTGAYGYTF. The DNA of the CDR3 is TGTGCCAGCAGTTCCTCCGGGACAGGGGCCTATGGCTACACCTTC.

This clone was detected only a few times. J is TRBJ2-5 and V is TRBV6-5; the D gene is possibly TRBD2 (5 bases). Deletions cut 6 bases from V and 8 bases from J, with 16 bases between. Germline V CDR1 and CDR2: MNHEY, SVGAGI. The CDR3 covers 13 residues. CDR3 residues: CASSRTRGGTQYF. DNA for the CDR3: TGTGCCAGCAGCCGGACGCGCGGAGGAACCCAGTACTTC.

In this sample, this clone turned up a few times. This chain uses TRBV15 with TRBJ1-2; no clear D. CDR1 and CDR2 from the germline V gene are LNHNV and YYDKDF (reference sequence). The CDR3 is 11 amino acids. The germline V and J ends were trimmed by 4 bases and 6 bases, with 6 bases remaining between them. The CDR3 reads CATSNWDGYTF. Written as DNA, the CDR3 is TGTGCCACCAGCAACTGGGATGGCTACACCTTC.

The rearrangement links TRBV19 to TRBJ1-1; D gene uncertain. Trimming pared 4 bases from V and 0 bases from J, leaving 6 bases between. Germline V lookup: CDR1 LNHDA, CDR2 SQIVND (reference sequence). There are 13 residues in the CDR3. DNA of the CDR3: TGTGCCAGTAGTAGAGGGATGAACACTGAAGCTTTCTTT. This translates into CASSRGMNTEAFF.

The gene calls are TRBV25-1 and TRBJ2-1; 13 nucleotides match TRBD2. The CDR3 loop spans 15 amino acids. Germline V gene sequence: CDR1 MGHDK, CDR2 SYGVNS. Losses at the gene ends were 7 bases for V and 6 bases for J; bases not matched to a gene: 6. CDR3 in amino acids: CASNRLAGGINEQFF. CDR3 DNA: TGTGCCAGCAATCGACTAGCGGGAGGTATCAATGAGCAGTTCTTC.

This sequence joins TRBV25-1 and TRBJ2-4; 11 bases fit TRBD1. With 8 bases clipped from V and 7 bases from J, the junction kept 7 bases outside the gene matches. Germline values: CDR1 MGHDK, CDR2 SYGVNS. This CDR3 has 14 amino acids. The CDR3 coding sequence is TGTGCCAGCGAGGGACAGGGGGGTTCGAACATTCAGTACTTC. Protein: CASEGQGGSNIQYF.

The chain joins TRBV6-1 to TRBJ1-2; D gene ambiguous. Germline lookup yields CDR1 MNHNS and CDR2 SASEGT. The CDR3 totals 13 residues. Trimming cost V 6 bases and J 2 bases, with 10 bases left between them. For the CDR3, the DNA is TGTGCCAGCAGGGTTGAAGGGAACTATGGCTACACCTTC. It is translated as CASRVEGNYGYTF.

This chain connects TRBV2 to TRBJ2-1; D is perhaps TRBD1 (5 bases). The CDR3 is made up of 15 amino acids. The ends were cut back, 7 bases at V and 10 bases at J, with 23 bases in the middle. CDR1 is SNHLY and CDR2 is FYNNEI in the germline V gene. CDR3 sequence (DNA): TGTGCCAGCATTGGGATGTCTAAAGGGGTCTTAGAGCAGTTCTTC. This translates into CASIGMSKGVLEQFF.

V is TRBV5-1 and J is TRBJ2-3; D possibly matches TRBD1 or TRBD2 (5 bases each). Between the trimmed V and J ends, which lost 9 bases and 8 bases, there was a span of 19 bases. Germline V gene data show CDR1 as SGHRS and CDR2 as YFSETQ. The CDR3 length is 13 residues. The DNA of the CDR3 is TGCGCCACCCAAGAGGGGCAAGTGGGTACGCAGTATTTT. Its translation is CATQEGQVGTQYF.

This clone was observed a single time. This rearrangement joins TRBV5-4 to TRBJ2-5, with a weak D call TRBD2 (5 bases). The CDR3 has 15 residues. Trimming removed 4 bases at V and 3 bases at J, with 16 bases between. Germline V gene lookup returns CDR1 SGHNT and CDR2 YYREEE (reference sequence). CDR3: CASSDRTSMKETQYF. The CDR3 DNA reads TGTGCCAGCAGCGATAGGACTTCCATGAAAGAGACCCAGTACTTC.

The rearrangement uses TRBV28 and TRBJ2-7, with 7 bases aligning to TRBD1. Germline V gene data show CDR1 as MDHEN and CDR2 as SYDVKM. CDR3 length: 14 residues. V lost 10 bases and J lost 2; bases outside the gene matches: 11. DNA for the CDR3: TGTGCCATCCCGGGACAGACGAAACCCTACGAGCAGTACTTC. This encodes CAIPGQTKPYEQYF.

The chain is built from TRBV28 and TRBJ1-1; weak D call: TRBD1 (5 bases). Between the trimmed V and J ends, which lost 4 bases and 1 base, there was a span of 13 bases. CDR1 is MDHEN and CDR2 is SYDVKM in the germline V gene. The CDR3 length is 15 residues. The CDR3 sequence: CASSSSRGGNTEAFF. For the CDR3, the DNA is TGTGCCAGCAGTTCTTCAAGGGGCGGGAACACTGAAGCTTTCTTT.

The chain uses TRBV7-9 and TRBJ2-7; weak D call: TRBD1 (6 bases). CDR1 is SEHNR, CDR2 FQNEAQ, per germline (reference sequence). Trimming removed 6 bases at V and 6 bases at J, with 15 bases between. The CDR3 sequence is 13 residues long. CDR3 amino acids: CASSSDRPGEQYF. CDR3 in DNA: TGTGCCAGCAGTTCCGACAGGCCGGGCGAGCAGTACTTC.

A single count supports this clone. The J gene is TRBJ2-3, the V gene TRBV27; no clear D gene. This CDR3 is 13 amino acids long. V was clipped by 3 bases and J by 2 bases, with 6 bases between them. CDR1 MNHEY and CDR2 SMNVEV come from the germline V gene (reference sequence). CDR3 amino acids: CASSLEFTDTQYF. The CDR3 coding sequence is TGTGCCAGCAGTTTGGAATTCACAGATACGCAGTATTTT.

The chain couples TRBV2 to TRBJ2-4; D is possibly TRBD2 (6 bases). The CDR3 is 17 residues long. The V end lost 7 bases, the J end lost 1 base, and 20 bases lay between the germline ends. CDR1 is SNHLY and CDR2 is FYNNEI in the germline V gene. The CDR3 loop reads CASKTEAGSGAKNIQYF. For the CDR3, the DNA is TGTGCCAGCAAAACCGAGGCGGGGAGCGGGGCCAAAAACATTCAGTACTTC.

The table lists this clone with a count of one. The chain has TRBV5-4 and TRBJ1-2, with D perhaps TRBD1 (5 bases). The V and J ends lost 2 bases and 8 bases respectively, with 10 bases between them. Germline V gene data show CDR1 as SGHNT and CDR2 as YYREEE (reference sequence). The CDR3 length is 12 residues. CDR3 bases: TGTGCCAGCAGCTTAGGGACGGGGGGCTACACCTTC. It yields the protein CASSLGTGGYTF. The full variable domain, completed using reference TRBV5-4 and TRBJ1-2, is ETGVTQSPTHLIKTRGQQVTLRCSSQSGHNTVSWYQQALGQGPQFIFQYYREEENGRGNFPPRFSGLQFPNYSSELNVNALELDDSALYLCASSLGTGGYTFGSGTRLTVV.

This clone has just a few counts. The chain's CDR3 is CASSEGTGVYEQYF. CDR3 in DNA: TGCGCCAGCAGCGAGGGGACAGGCGTGTACGAGCAGTACTTC. The chain couples TRBV5-1 to TRBJ2-7, with 8 bases that match TRBD1. The germline V gene encodes CDR1 SGHRS and CDR2 YFSETQ. V shed 4 bases and J 4 bases; nucleotides not matched to a gene: 7. This CDR3 has 14 amino acids.

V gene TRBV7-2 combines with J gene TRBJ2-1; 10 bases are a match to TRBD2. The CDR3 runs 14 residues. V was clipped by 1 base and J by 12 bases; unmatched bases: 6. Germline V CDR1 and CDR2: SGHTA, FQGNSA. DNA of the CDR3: TGTGCCAGCAGCTTAGGGTTAGCGGGAGGTGGGCAGTTCTTC. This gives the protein CASSLGLAGGGQFF. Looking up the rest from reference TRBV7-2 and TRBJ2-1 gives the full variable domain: GAGVSQSPSNKVTEKGKDVELRCDPISGHTALYWYRQSLGQGLEFLIYFQGNSAPDKSGLPSDRFSAERTGGSVSTLTIQRTQQEDSAVYLCASSLGLAGGGQFFGPGTRLTVL.

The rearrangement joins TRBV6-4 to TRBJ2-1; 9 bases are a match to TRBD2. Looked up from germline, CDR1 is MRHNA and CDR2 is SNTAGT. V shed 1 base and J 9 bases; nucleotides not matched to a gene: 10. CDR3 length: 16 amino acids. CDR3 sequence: CASSDLAGGPSGEQFF. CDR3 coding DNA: TGTGCCAGCAGTGACTTGGCGGGAGGGCCATCCGGTGAGCAGTTCTTC.

CDR3 sequence: CASSTGHQNTEAFF. Here the CDR3 DNA reads TGTGCCAGTAGCACAGGACACCAGAACACTGAAGCTTTCTTT. This sequence joins TRBV19 and TRBJ1-1; TRBD1 might be the D (5 bases). Trimming shortened V by 6 bases and J by 1 base, and 12 bases separated the two germline ends. The CDR3 is 14 amino acids. The germline gives CDR1 LNHDA, CDR2 SQIVND (reference sequence).